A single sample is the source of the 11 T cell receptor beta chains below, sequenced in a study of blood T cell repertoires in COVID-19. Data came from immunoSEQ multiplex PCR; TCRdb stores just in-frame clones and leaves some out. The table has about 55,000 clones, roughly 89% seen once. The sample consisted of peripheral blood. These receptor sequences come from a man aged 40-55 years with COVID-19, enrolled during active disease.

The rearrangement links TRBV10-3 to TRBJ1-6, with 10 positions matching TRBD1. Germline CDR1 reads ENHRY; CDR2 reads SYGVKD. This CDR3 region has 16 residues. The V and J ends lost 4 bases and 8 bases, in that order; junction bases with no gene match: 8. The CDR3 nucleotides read TGTGCCATCAGTGGCGACAGGGGGCTTATGGATTCACCCCTCCACTTT. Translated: CAISGDRGLMDSPLHF.

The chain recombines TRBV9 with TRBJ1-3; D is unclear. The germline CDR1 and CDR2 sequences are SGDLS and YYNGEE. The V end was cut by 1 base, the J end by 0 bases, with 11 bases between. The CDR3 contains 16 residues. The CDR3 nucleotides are TGTGCCAGCAGCGTAACGGGTCTGGTCTCTGGAAACACCATATATTTT. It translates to CASSVTGLVSGNTIYF.

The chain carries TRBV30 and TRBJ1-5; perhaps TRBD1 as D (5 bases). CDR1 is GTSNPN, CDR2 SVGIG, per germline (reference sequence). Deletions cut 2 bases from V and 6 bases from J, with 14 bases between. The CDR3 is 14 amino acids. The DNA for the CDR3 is TGTGCCTGGAGTCCTCCTACCAGGGTTCAGCCCCAGCATTTT. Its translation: CAWSPPTRVQPQHF.

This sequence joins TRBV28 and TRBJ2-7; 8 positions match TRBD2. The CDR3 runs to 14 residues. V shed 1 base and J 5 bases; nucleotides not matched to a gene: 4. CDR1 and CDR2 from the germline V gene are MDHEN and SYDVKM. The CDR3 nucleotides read TGTGCCAGCAGTTTATACGGGGGGGCCGACGAGCAGTACTTC. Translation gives CASSLYGGADEQYF.

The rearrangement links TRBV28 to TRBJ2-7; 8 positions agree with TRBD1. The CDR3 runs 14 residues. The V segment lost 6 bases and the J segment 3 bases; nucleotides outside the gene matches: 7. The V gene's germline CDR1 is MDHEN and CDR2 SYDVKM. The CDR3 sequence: CASRPQGARYEQYF. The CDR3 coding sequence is TGTGCCAGCAGACCCCAGGGGGCCCGCTACGAGCAGTACTTC. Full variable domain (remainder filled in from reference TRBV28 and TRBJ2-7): DVKVTQSSRYLVKRTGEKVFLECVQDMDHENMFWYRQDPGLGLRLIYFSYDVKMKEKGDIPEGYSVSREKKERFSLILESASTNQTSMYLCASRPQGARYEQYFGPGTRLTVT.

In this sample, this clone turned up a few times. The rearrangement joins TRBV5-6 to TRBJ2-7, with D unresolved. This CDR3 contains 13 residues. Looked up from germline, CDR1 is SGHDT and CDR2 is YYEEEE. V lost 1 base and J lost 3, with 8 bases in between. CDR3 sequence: CASSLFGDYEQYF. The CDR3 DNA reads TGTGCCAGCAGCTTGTTCGGAGACTACGAGCAGTACTTC.

The CDR3 loop reads CASKVSGQGVQPQHF. CDR3 bases: TGTGCCAGCAAAGTATCGGGACAGGGAGTCCAGCCCCAGCATTTT. This chain connects TRBV28 to TRBJ1-5; TRBD1 matches 9 bases. Germline V lookup: CDR1 MDHEN, CDR2 SYDVKM. V was clipped by 7 bases and J by 7 bases; unmatched bases: 11. CDR3 length equals 15 residues.

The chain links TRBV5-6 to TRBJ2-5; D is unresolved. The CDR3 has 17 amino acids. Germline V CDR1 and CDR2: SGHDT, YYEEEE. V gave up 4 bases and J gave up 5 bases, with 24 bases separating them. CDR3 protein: CASSPMVWPVDWETQYF. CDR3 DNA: TGTGCCAGCAGCCCGATGGTGTGGCCGGTTGACTGGGAGACCCAGTACTTC.

The CDR3 protein is CASSVEQGNTIYF. The CDR3 nucleotides are TGTGCCAGCAGCGTAGAACAAGGAAACACCATATATTTT. J is TRBJ1-3 and V is TRBV9; no clear D gene. V was shortened by 0 bases and J by 4 bases, with 5 bases between the two germline ends. The CDR3 consists of 13 residues. Germline CDR1 reads SGDLS; CDR2 reads YYNGEE.

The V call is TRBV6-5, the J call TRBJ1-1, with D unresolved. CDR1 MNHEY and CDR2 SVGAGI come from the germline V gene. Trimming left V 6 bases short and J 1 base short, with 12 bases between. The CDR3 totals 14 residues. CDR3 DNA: TGTGCCAGCAGGGCCGCAATAAGGAACACTGAAGCTTTCTTT. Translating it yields CASRAAIRNTEAFF.

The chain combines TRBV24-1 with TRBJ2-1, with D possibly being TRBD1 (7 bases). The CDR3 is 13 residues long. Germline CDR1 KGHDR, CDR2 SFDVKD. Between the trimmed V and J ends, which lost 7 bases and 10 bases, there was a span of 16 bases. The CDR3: CATRRGRGGEQFF. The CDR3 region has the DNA TGTGCCACCAGGAGGGGGCGGGGTGGGGAGCAGTTCTTC.